The 29 T cell receptor beta chains below all came from one sample that was sequenced in a study of T cell clonotyping in hematopoietic cell transplantation. Time point meaning: recipient sample about 28 days before transplant, after cytoreduction. The protocol was immunoSEQ multiplex PCR, while the TCRdb copy is restricted to in-frame clones and leaves out a portion. Of tens of thousands of clones in the sample, around 85% were seen once. Source: peripheral blood mononuclear cells, taken before stem cell transplant. The receptors here all came from a man aged 55-75 years with acute myeloid leukemia. Some clones in this sample may be carry-over from other donors' samples.

The CDR3 sequence: CASSFESGDYNEQFF. As DNA, the CDR3 is TGTGCCAGCAGCTTTGAAAGCGGGGACTACAATGAGCAGTTCTTC. The chain uses TRBV5-4 and TRBJ2-1, with 7 nucleotides matching TRBD2. CDR3 length: 15 residues. The V gene end was trimmed by 2 bases and the J gene end by 3 bases; junction bases not matched to a gene: 5. CDR1 and CDR2 (germline): SGHNT, YYREEE (reference sequence). Full variable domain (missing parts from reference TRBV5-4 and TRBJ2-1): ETGVTQSPTHLIKTRGQQVTLRCSSQSGHNTVSWYQQALGQGPQFIFQYYREEENGRGNFPPRFSGLQFPNYSSELNVNALELDDSALYLCASSFESGDYNEQFFGPGTRLTVL.

This chain connects TRBV6-6 to TRBJ1-2; TRBD1 is a possible D gene (5 bases). The CDR3 is 12 residues long. Germline CDR1 reads MNHNY; CDR2 reads SVGAGI (reference sequence). Between the trimmed V and J ends, which lost 10 bases and 4 bases, there was a span of 13 bases. CDR3 in amino acids: CAIGGLAYGYTF. The CDR3, as DNA: TGTGCCATCGGGGGTCTGGCCTATGGCTACACCTTC.

In this sample, this clone turned up once. This sequence joins TRBV11-3 and TRBJ1-2, with 7 bases matching TRBD1. The CDR3 is 11 amino acids. V was pared by 4 bases and J by 12 bases, with 5 bases of the junction left unmatched. The germline CDR1 and CDR2 sequences are SGHNT and YENEEA. The CDR3 loop reads CASSSFDRDTF. CDR3 nucleotide sequence: TGTGCCAGCAGCTCCTTCGACAGGGACACCTTC. Supplemented by reference TRBV11-3 and TRBJ1-2, the full variable domain reads EAGVVQSPRYKIIEKKQPVAFWCNPISGHNTLYWYLQNLGQGPELLIRYENEEAVDDSQLPKDRFSAERLKGVDSTLKIQPAELGDSAVYLCASSSFDRDTFGSGTRLTVV.

The gene calls are TRBV7-2 and TRBJ1-5, with D perhaps matching TRBD1 (5 bases). Trimming removed 1 base from V and 0 bases from J, with 10 bases in between. The germline CDR1 and CDR2 sequences are SGHTA and FQGNSA. CDR3 size: 16 residues. The CDR3 here is CASSLGGDSSNQPQHF. CDR3 sequence (DNA): TGTGCCAGCAGCTTAGGGGGGGACTCTAGCAATCAGCCCCAGCATTTT.

The chain uses TRBV5-1 and TRBJ2-3; D gene uncertain. With 4 bases removed from V and 2 bases from J, the gap between germline ends came to 5 bases. This CDR3 contains 12 residues. From germline, CDR1 is SGHRS and CDR2 YFSETQ. This CDR3 reads CASSTVTDTQYF. CDR3 nucleotides: TGCGCCAGCAGCACCGTCACAGATACGCAGTATTTT.

The chain links TRBV7-2 to TRBJ2-2; D perhaps matches TRBD1 (5 bases). V dropped 3 bases and J dropped 6 bases, with 11 bases sitting between them. The CDR3 extends over 14 amino acids. Per the germline V gene, CDR1 is SGHTA and CDR2 is FQGNSA. Here the CDR3 DNA reads TGTGCCAGCAGCTTTCAGGGTAGGGCCGGGGAGCTGTTTTTT. It translates to CASSFQGRAGELFF.

This clone was detected a few times. The chain carries TRBV5-1 and TRBJ1-2; 9 positions match TRBD1. With 1 base clipped from V and 5 bases from J, the junction kept 3 bases outside the gene matches. This CDR3 region has 14 residues. Per germline, CDR1 SGHRS and CDR2 YFSETQ. This CDR3 reads CASSLTGGMYGYTF. Written as DNA, the CDR3 is TGCGCCAGCAGCTTGACAGGGGGCATGTATGGCTACACCTTC.

CDR3 sequence: CASSLNVGTSDEQFF. The CDR3 bases are TGTGCCAGCAGCTTAAACGTGGGGACTAGCGATGAGCAGTTCTTC. The chain uses TRBV7-9 and TRBJ2-1, with TRBD2 matching 10 bases. J was trimmed by 8 bases and V by 2 bases; bases with no gene match: 6. Per germline, CDR1 SEHNR and CDR2 FQNEAQ (reference sequence). The CDR3 consists of 15 residues.

The V call is TRBV4-3, the J call TRBJ1-1; D possibly corresponds to TRBD1 (5 bases). The germline gives CDR1 LGHNA, CDR2 YSLEER. This CDR3 has 15 residues. The V and J ends lost 5 bases and 3 bases respectively, with 16 bases between them. CDR3 in amino acids: CASSSSLGGDTEAFF. Here the CDR3 DNA reads TGCGCCAGCAGCTCGAGCCTGGGGGGGGACACTGAAGCTTTCTTT.

The chain is built from TRBV11-2 and TRBJ2-3; D is unclear. From germline, CDR1 is SGHAT and CDR2 FQNNGV. V lost 6 bases and J 2 bases, leaving 6 bases between the germline ends. The CDR3 covers 12 residues. The chain's CDR3 is CASSGDTDTQYF. CDR3 nucleotide sequence: TGTGCCAGCAGTGGGGACACAGATACGCAGTATTTT.

The chain couples TRBV19 to TRBJ2-4; 8 nucleotides line up with TRBD2. J gave up 0 bases and V 3 bases, and 7 bases lay outside the gene matches. Germline CDR1 LNHDA, CDR2 SQIVND (reference sequence). The CDR3 has 17 residues. CDR3 in DNA: TGTGCCAGTAGTATGAGTGGTCGGGGGGGAGCCAAAAACATTCAGTACTTC. This sequence encodes CASSMSGRGGAKNIQYF.

About this clone itself: At one end, the junction sequence differs from germline, possibly due to a read error. The CDR3 reads CASSPLGAGTSGVF. The CDR3 DNA reads as TGTGCCAGCAGCCCTTTAGGCGCCGGGACTAGCGGGGTCTTC. This rearrangement joins TRBV7-6 to TRBJ2-7, with TRBD2 matching 13 bases. The CDR3 runs to 14 residues. Germline lookup yields CDR1 SGHVS and CDR2 FNYEAQ.

V usage is TRBV14 and J usage is TRBJ2-3; D assignment may be TRBD1 or TRBD2 (5 bases each). V shed 1 base and J shed 1 base, with 18 bases lying between them. From germline, CDR1 is SGHDN and CDR2 FVKESK. CDR3 size: 18 residues. CDR3 residues: CASSQVQSGTHRTDTQYF. In nucleotides, the CDR3 is TGTGCCAGCAGCCAAGTTCAATCAGGGACCCACCGCACAGATACGCAGTATTTT.

This rearrangement joins TRBV27 to TRBJ2-3, with unresolved D. The length of the CDR3 is 14 residues. With 2 bases removed from V and 1 base from J, the gap between germline ends came to 7 bases. Germline V gene sequence: CDR1 MNHEY, CDR2 SMNVEV (reference sequence). CDR3 region: CASSLVTGTDTQYF. The CDR3 DNA reads as TGTGCCAGCAGTTTAGTCACGGGCACAGATACGCAGTATTTT.

This chain links TRBV19 with TRBJ1-1; no firm D call. The CDR3 has 15 amino acids. Trimming removed 1 base at V and 0 bases at J, with 9 bases between. Germline CDR1 LNHDA, CDR2 SQIVND (reference sequence). CDR3 DNA sequence: TGTGCCAGTAGTATAGTGCCGAACATGAACACTGAAGCTTTCTTT. The encoded protein is CASSIVPNMNTEAFF.

This chain uses TRBV5-1 with TRBJ2-7; tentatively, D is TRBD1 (5 bases). The germline gives CDR1 SGHRS, CDR2 YFSETQ. This CDR3 has 14 residues. V lost 5 bases, J lost 0 bases, and 12 bases lay in between. The CDR3 here is CASSTTGPSYEQYF. In DNA, the CDR3 is TGCGCCAGCAGTACAACAGGCCCCTCCTACGAGCAGTACTTC. Filled out from reference TRBV5-1 and TRBJ2-7, the complete variable domain reads KAGVTQTPRYLIKTRGQQVTLSCSPISGHRSVSWYQQTPGQGLQFLFEYFSETQRNKGNFPGRFSGRQFSNSRSEMNVSTLELGDSALYLCASSTTGPSYEQYFGPGTRLTVT.

The chain joins TRBV9 to TRBJ2-5; unclear D gene. Trimming cost V 0 bases and J 1 base, with 13 bases left between them. This CDR3 spans 16 amino acids. Germline V gives CDR1 SGDLS, CDR2 YYNGEE. The CDR3 region has the DNA TGTGCCAGCAGCGTAGGACCTTTTGGGTTCCAAGAGACCCAGTACTTC. It is translated as CASSVGPFGFQETQYF.

The chain recombines TRBV25-1 with TRBJ2-5; 8 bases are a match to TRBD2. Trimming cost V 3 bases and J 3 bases; bases outside gene matches: 6. The CDR3 extends over 15 amino acids. The germline CDR1 and CDR2 sequences are MGHDK and SYGVNS. The CDR3 loop reads CASSDPLAGKETQYF. CDR3 nucleotide sequence: TGTGCCAGCAGTGACCCGCTAGCGGGTAAAGAGACCCAGTACTTC.

This clone was detected only once. The chain links TRBV2 to TRBJ2-2; D unclear. Germline assignment: CDR1 SNHLY and CDR2 FYNNEI. The length of the CDR3 is 14 residues. The ends were cut back, 7 bases at V and 1 base at J, with 10 bases in the middle. The CDR3 loop is CASILVKNTGELFF. CDR3 DNA sequence: TGTGCCAGCATACTCGTAAAGAACACCGGGGAGCTGTTTTTT. The variable domain in full, completed from reference TRBV2 and TRBJ2-2, reads EPEVTQTPSHQVTQMGQEVILRCVPISNHLYFYWYRQILGQKVEFLVSFYNNEISEKSEIFDDQFSVERPDGSNFTLKIRSTKLEDSAMYFCASILVKNTGELFFGEGSRLTVL.

This clone was observed a handful of times. The rearrangement uses TRBV11-3 and TRBJ2-2; tentative D call: TRBD1 (5 bases). The germline V gene has CDR1 SGHNT and CDR2 YENEEA. The CDR3 runs to 17 residues. Trimming shortened V by 1 base and J by 4 bases, and 16 bases separated the two germline ends. CDR3 sequence (DNA): TGTGCCAGCAGCTTAGCCCGGACCCCCCAGGGCACCGGGGAGCTGTTTTTT. Its protein is CASSLARTPQGTGELFF. The full variable domain, its missing parts supplied by reference TRBV11-3 and TRBJ2-2, is EAGVVQSPRYKIIEKKQPVAFWCNPISGHNTLYWYLQNLGQGPELLIRYENEEAVDDSQLPKDRFSAERLKGVDSTLKIQPAELGDSAVYLCASSLARTPQGTGELFFGEGSRLTVL.

This CDR3 reads CASSRGPQETQYF. CDR3 bases: TGCGCCAGCAGCCGGGGACCTCAAGAGACCCAGTACTTC. The chain joins TRBV4-1 to TRBJ2-5, with D perhaps being TRBD1 or TRBD2 (5 bases each). Trimming stripped 4 bases from V and 2 bases from J, with 8 bases between. The CDR3 spans 13 residues. Germline V CDR1 and CDR2: MGHRA, YSYEKL.

This clone was seen only once. The chain carries TRBV4-1 and TRBJ2-7; D is unresolved. The germline V and J ends were trimmed by 0 bases and 3 bases, with 6 bases remaining between them. The CDR3 spans 13 residues. Germline CDR1 reads MGHRA; CDR2 reads YSYEKL. The CDR3 region has the DNA TGCGCCAGCAGCCAAGAAATACTCTACGAGCAGTACTTC. This codes for CASSQEILYEQYF.

This rearrangement joins TRBV28 to TRBJ1-6; 12 bases are shared with TRBD1. V shed 4 bases and J 9 bases; nucleotides not matched to a gene: 1. Per germline, CDR1 MDHEN and CDR2 SYDVKM. The CDR3 spans 14 residues. Here the CDR3 DNA reads TGTGCCAGCAGTTCGGGACAGGGGGCTTCACCCCTCCACTTT. Its translation is CASSSGQGASPLHF.

J is TRBJ1-6 and V is TRBV7-2; 7 nucleotides line up with TRBD1. With V trimmed by 5 bases and J by 7 bases, 5 bases remained unmatched. Per the germline V gene, CDR1 is SGHTA and CDR2 is FQGNSA. This CDR3 spans 14 amino acids. The CDR3 sequence: CASSGQVLNSPLHF. The CDR3, as DNA: TGTGCCAGCAGCGGACAGGTTTTGAATTCACCCCTCCACTTT.

The chain recombines TRBV6-5 with TRBJ1-2; TRBD1 aligns across 7 bases. The CDR3 has 13 residues. V trimming: 6 bases; J trimming: 7 bases; junction bases outside the gene matches: 8. Germline V lookup: CDR1 MNHEY, CDR2 SVGAGI. The CDR3 sequence is CASSRDSLSGYTF. CDR3 nucleotides: TGTGCCAGCAGCCGGGACAGTCTGAGTGGCTACACCTTC.

J is TRBJ2-5 and V is TRBV19; 10 bases map to TRBD1. The CDR3 has 14 amino acids. The V segment lost 7 bases and the J segment 6 bases; nucleotides outside the gene matches: 8. From germline, CDR1 is LNHDA and CDR2 SQIVND (reference sequence). CDR3 nucleotide sequence: TGTGCCAGTACTGCGGGACAGGGGAGACAGACCCAGTACTTC. Translated: CASTAGQGRQTQYF.

The CDR3 spells CASRRGGGVYGYTF. CDR3 DNA sequence: TGTGCCAGCAGGCGCGGGGGTGGCGTCTATGGCTACACCTTC. The chain joins TRBV28 to TRBJ1-2; D is perhaps TRBD1 (5 bases). V gave up 6 bases and J gave up 4 bases, with 15 bases separating them. This CDR3 has 14 amino acids. From germline, CDR1 is MDHEN and CDR2 SYDVKM.

The J gene is TRBJ2-3, the V gene TRBV4-1, with TRBD2 identical over 12 bases. V lost 5 bases and J lost 1; bases outside the gene matches: 7. This CDR3 contains 17 residues. Looked up from germline, CDR1 is MGHRA and CDR2 is YSYEKL. The CDR3 loop reads CASSGRLAGEGTDTQYF. The CDR3 bases are TGCGCCAGCAGCGGGCGACTAGCGGGGGAAGGCACAGATACGCAGTATTTT.

This chain uses TRBV5-4 with TRBJ1-1; tentative D call: TRBD1 (5 bases). The CDR3 contains 15 residues. V lost 0 bases to trimming and J lost 0 bases, with 9 bases between them. CDR1 is SGHNT, CDR2 YYREEE, per germline (reference sequence). In nucleotides, the CDR3 is TGTGCCAGCAGCTTGGGGGGCAGCTTGAACACTGAAGCTTTCTTT. Translating gives CASSLGGSLNTEAFF.